This TCR beta chain was captured in a study of control samples from healthy donors and cancer patients. V was pared by 5 bases and J by 6 bases, with 20 bases between. This CDR3 has 15 residues. The germline V gene encodes CDR1 MNHEY and CDR2 SVGEGT. Only in-frame clones appear in the TCRdb table, and some are missing; sequencing was by immunoSEQ multiplex PCR. Of approximately 49,000 clones detected, 80% to 90% appear once; the ten largest clones hold less than 3.5%. This clonotype was obtained from a woman between 45 and 60 years old with lung cancer. V is TRBV6-2 or TRBV6-3 and J is TRBJ2-7, with a possible D match to TRBD1 (6 bases). What was sequenced was PBMCs. CDR3 loop: CASSQTTGSFGEQYF. The CDR3 nucleotides are TGTGCCAGCAGTCAAACCACAGGGAGTTTCGGCGAGCAGTACTTC.